The TCR beta chain described here comes from a study of identical twins. Trimming removed 2 bases at V and 2 bases at J, with 14 bases between. This CDR3 has 16 amino acids. CDR1 and CDR2 from the germline V gene are LGHDT and YNNKEL (reference sequence). A universal primer site was added by template switching, and unique molecular identifiers were carried by the cDNA. TCRdb redid the calling of the 5' RACE reads with MiXCR, one entry per CDR3 protein. In the table there are around 220,000 distinct CDR3 sequences, around an eighth of which are singletons. This clonotype showed up just a few times. Sequencing input: memory (CD45RO+) T cells sorted from blood. The origin of this receptor is a young woman in good health. The chain is built from TRBV3-1 and TRBJ2-3; D possibly corresponds to TRBD2 (6 bases). The CDR3 loop is CASSQPSGTLTDTQYF. The CDR3 region has the DNA TGTGCCAGCAGCCAACCCTCGGGGACTCTCACAGATACGCAGTATTTT.